What follows are 21 T cell receptor beta chains derived from one specimen sequenced in a study of cytomegalovirus exposure and HLA in healthy donors. The PCR was carried out with 60 Vbeta primers and 13 Jbeta primers. TCRdb keeps only in-frame clones here, not all; method: immunoSEQ multiplex PCR. Of about 110,000 clones listed, 70% to 80% are singletons. Source material: PBMCs. These receptor sequences come from a man aged 45-60 years in good health and CMV-seropositive.

The gene calls are TRBV5-1 and TRBJ2-1; 7 nucleotides align to TRBD2. The CDR3 is 15 residues long. The germline V gene has CDR1 SGHRS and CDR2 YFSETQ. Trimming took 3 bases from V and 4 from J; bases not matched to a gene: 7. The CDR3 reads CASSSGTTSYNEQFF. CDR3 DNA sequence: TGCGCCAGCAGCTCCGGGACTACCTCTTACAATGAGCAGTTCTTC.

The genes are TRBV2 and TRBJ2-7; the match to TRBD2 covers 14 bases. Trimming removed 6 bases from V and 0 bases from J; junction bases left unmatched: 4. This CDR3 spans 16 amino acids. CDR1 and CDR2 (germline): SNHLY, FYNNEI. CDR3 sequence: CASRATSGRASYEQYF. For the CDR3, the DNA is TGTGCCAGCAGGGCGACTAGCGGGAGGGCCTCCTACGAGCAGTACTTC.

The chain joins TRBV5-1 to TRBJ2-3; D may be TRBD2 (5 bases). V was clipped by 0 bases and J by 2 bases, with 10 bases between them. From germline, CDR1 is SGHRS and CDR2 YFSETQ. The CDR3 extends over 15 amino acids. CDR3 amino acids: CASSLGTLVTDTQYF. CDR3 bases: TGCGCCAGCAGCTTGGGTACACTAGTCACAGATACGCAGTATTTT.

The sample holds a few counts of this clone. The J gene is TRBJ2-5, the V gene TRBV2; a weak D match, TRBD1 (5 bases). V lost 5 bases and J 5 bases, leaving 12 bases between the germline ends. This CDR3 has 13 residues. Germline V gene data show CDR1 as SNHLY and CDR2 as FYNNEI. The CDR3 sequence: CASSTRVAETQYF. The CDR3 DNA reads as TGTGCCAGCAGTACCAGGGTTGCGGAGACCCAGTACTTC.

This clone was observed a few times. The chain has TRBV29-1 and TRBJ2-1, with D unclear. The CDR3 is made up of 11 amino acids. Trimming took off 7 bases at V and 4 bases at J, with 8 bases between the two ends. Germline-derived CDR1 and CDR2 are SQVTM and ANQGSEA. CDR3 sequence (DNA): TGCAGCGCCTATACGTACAATGAGCAGTTCTTC. Translating gives CSAYTYNEQFF.

This chain's CDR3 is CASSLGLAGGHTDTQYF. CDR3 nucleotide sequence: TGTGCCAGCAGCCTCGGACTAGCGGGAGGCCACACAGATACGCAGTATTTT. This chain joins TRBV7-9 and TRBJ2-3; 14 positions match TRBD2. V lost 5 bases and J lost 2; bases outside the gene matches: 6. Germline-derived CDR1 and CDR2 are SEHNR and FQNEAQ (reference sequence). This CDR3 comprises 17 residues.

This clone was detected only a few times. V is TRBV18 and J is TRBJ1-1; a possible D gene is TRBD1 (6 bases). Germline assignment: CDR1 KGHSH and CDR2 LQKENI. The length of the CDR3 is 13 residues. Trimming removed 4 bases from V and 4 bases from J, with 10 bases in between. The CDR3: CASSRTDGTEAFF. The CDR3 nucleotides are TGTGCCAGCTCACGGACAGACGGCACTGAAGCTTTCTTT. The complete variable domain, with remaining parts taken from reference TRBV18 and TRBJ1-1, reads NAGVMQNPRHLVRRRGQEARLRCSPMKGHSHVYWYRQLPEEGLKFMVYLQKENIIDESGMPKERFSAEFPKEGPSILRIQQVVRGDSAAYFCASSRTDGTEAFFGQGTRLTVV.

This clone has only a few counts. The rearrangement joins TRBV10-3 to TRBJ2-7; D may be TRBD2 (5 bases). From germline, CDR1 is ENHRY and CDR2 SYGVKD. The V end lost 6 bases, the J end lost 5 bases, and 11 bases lay between the germline ends. The CDR3 length is 12 residues. The CDR3 DNA follows: TGTGCCATCAGGGCTAGTAGCGACGAGCAGTACTTC. Translating it yields CAIRASSDEQYF.

J is TRBJ1-1 and V is TRBV4-1, with D possibly TRBD1 on 5 matching bases. CDR3 length: 15 residues. CDR1 and CDR2 from the germline V gene are MGHRA and YSYEKL. Trimming removed 1 base at V and 4 bases at J, with 13 bases between. CDR3 region: CASSQGGLVGTEAFF. Here the CDR3 DNA reads TGCGCCAGCAGCCAAGGGGGCCTCGTAGGCACTGAAGCTTTCTTT.

The CDR3 DNA is TGTGCCAGCAGTCTGAACAGGGAGCCCGGGGAGCTGTTTTTT. It specifies CASSLNREPGELFF. The chain links TRBV6-1 to TRBJ2-2, with a possible D match to TRBD1 (6 bases). Trimming left V 5 bases short and J 6 bases short, with 13 bases between. Per the germline V gene, CDR1 is MNHNS and CDR2 is SASEGT. The CDR3 totals 14 residues.

The chain has TRBV5-4 and TRBJ2-2; TRBD2 is a possible D gene (5 bases). Trimming cost V 4 bases and J 0 bases, with 10 bases left between them. The CDR3 runs to 15 residues. The germline CDR1 and CDR2 sequences are SGHNT and YYREEE (reference sequence). The CDR3 DNA follows: TGTGCCAGCAGCGTCGGGAAGGCGAACACCGGGGAGCTGTTTTTT. Amino acid sequence: CASSVGKANTGELFF. The entire variable domain, with the rest obtained from reference TRBV5-4 and TRBJ2-2, is as follows: ETGVTQSPTHLIKTRGQQVTLRCSSQSGHNTVSWYQQALGQGPQFIFQYYREEENGRGNFPPRFSGLQFPNYSSELNVNALELDDSALYLCASSVGKANTGELFFGEGSRLTVL.

This chain connects TRBV6-1 to TRBJ2-7; 8 positions match TRBD1. Germline trimming cut 6 bases from V and 0 bases from J; bases unmatched to any gene: 4. Looked up from germline, CDR1 is MNHNS and CDR2 is SASEGT. The CDR3 spans 14 residues. CDR3 DNA: TGTGCCAGCAGCTGGGACAGGTCCTCCTACGAGCAGTACTTC. This translates into CASSWDRSSYEQYF.

This clone was counted only a few times. The V gene is TRBV19, the J gene TRBJ2-5; 10 nucleotides line up with TRBD1. V lost 4 bases to trimming and J lost 5 bases; unmatched junction nucleotides: 10. CDR1 LNHDA and CDR2 SQIVND come from the germline V gene (reference sequence). The CDR3 spans 16 residues. The CDR3, as DNA: TGTGCCAGTAGTACTTCTTTGACAGGGGGCACGGAGACCCAGTACTTC. This codes for CASSTSLTGGTETQYF.

The sample holds a few counts of this clone. The rearrangement joins TRBV27 to TRBJ2-2; weak D call: TRBD2 (5 bases). This CDR3 spans 18 amino acids. From germline, CDR1 is MNHEY and CDR2 SMNVEV (reference sequence). V lost 2 bases and J lost 4, with 20 bases in between. The CDR3: CASSLGGYVGESTGELFF. The CDR3 DNA is TGTGCCAGCAGTTTAGGAGGTTATGTGGGAGAGAGCACCGGGGAGCTGTTTTTT.

The genes are TRBV7-2 and TRBJ2-6; TRBD1 matches 7 bases. Germline values: CDR1 SGHTA, CDR2 FQGNSA. The V and J ends lost 4 bases and 2 bases, in that order; junction bases with no gene match: 11. This CDR3 has 18 residues. CDR3 nucleotides: TGTGCCAGCAGCTCAACGACAGGGTGGGTTGCTGGGGCCAACGTCCTGACTTTC. Its protein is CASSSTTGWVAGANVLTF.

The chain uses TRBV5-1 and TRBJ1-2, with TRBD1 as a possible D gene (6 bases). Trimming took off 0 bases at V and 1 base at J, with 10 bases between the two ends. The length of the CDR3 is 15 residues. CDR1 and CDR2 (germline): SGHRS, YFSETQ. The CDR3 is CASSLAQGGNYGYTF. The CDR3 DNA reads as TGCGCCAGCAGCTTGGCACAGGGTGGTAACTATGGCTACACCTTC.

This chain links TRBV10-3 with TRBJ2-7; D uncertain. CDR3 length: 13 residues. V was clipped by 6 bases and J by 5 bases, with 14 bases between them. Germline V gene data show CDR1 as ENHRY and CDR2 as SYGVKD. The DNA for the CDR3 is TGTGCCATCAGACCCTTAAACAGTAACGAGCAGTACTTC. Translation: CAIRPLNSNEQYF.

This chain links TRBV27 with TRBJ1-2, with TRBD1 as a possible D gene (5 bases). Germline lookup yields CDR1 MNHEY and CDR2 SMNVEV (reference sequence). V lost 2 bases, J lost 4 bases, and 11 bases lay in between. The CDR3 runs 14 residues. CDR3 in amino acids: CASSLRGQPYGYTF. The CDR3 nucleotides read TGTGCCAGCAGTTTAAGGGGTCAACCCTATGGCTACACCTTC.

This chain connects TRBV7-9 to TRBJ2-7, with D maybe TRBD1 (6 bases). V was cut by 8 bases and J by 7 bases, with 21 bases left in between. Germline V gene data show CDR1 as SEHNR and CDR2 as FQNEAQ (reference sequence). The length of the CDR3 is 14 residues. The CDR3 bases are TGTGCCAGCTCGCCCCGGAACAGGGTGGGGGAGCAGTACTTC. Protein product: CASSPRNRVGEQYF.

The chain uses TRBV12-5 and TRBJ1-5, with 7 bases fitting TRBD1. The CDR3 is 20 amino acids. Germline CDR1 reads LGHNT; CDR2 reads FRNRAP. V lost 6 bases and J lost 0; bases outside the gene matches: 20. The CDR3, as DNA: TGTGCTAGTGGACGAGCAGTGGAATGGGGACAGATTTATAGCAATCAGCCCCAGCATTTT. Translating it yields CASGRAVEWGQIYSNQPQHF.

The chain links TRBV18 to TRBJ1-3, with D perhaps TRBD1 (6 bases). V was pared by 3 bases and J by 4 bases, with 16 bases between. This CDR3 region has 16 residues. The germline V gene encodes CDR1 KGHSH and CDR2 LQKENI. The CDR3 DNA reads as TGTGCCAGCTCACCGGGGACATCGACCTCGGGAAACACCATATATTTT. This encodes CASSPGTSTSGNTIYF.